This T cell receptor beta chain appears in the sequencing data of a study of shared clonotypes between healthy human individuals. V gave up 2 bases and J gave up 2 bases; unmatched junction bases: 3. CDR3 size: 14 residues. In germline, CDR1 is GTSNPN, CDR2 SVGIG (reference sequence). Repertoires were generated with immunoSEQ multiplex PCR, while TCRdb's copy carries only in-frame clones and drops some. The profile covers 300,000 to 400,000 clones, with 74% appearing a single time and under 13% taken by the ten largest. Sequenced input: memory CD4+ T cells sorted from blood. Sample subset: CD45RA-negative fraction. The clonotype originates from a man under 40 in good health. This chain joins TRBV30 and TRBJ1-3; 7 nucleotides match TRBD1. The CDR3 sequence: CAWSMGQPGNTIYF. The CDR3 DNA reads TGTGCCTGGAGTATGGGACAGCCTGGAAACACCATATATTTT.